The clone carrying this T cell receptor beta chain was observed a handful of times. An end of the junction differs from the germline gene, which may be a read error. Unfractionated whole blood was the source from which total RNA was extracted. The data were obtained in a study of human T cells and chemical hapten exposure. Individual cDNA molecules each carried unique molecular identifiers attached by the library. TCRdb analysed the 5' RACE reads with MiXCR anew, one entry per CDR3 protein. The repertoire includes about 140,000 distinct CDR3 sequences, 4.1% of them detected once, and under 1.5% sits in the top ten. The source of this sequence is a female donor in good health.

As DNA, the CDR3 is TGCAGCGTCGAAGGACAGGGCCGAGCCGATGGCTACACCTTC. Its translation is CSVEGQGRADGYTF. This sequence joins TRBV29-1 and TRBJ1-2; TRBD1 agrees at 8 bases. CDR1 and CDR2 from the germline V gene are SQVTM and ANQGSEA. The CDR3 is 14 residues long.